Below are 26 T cell receptor beta chains sequenced from a single sample in a study of blood T cell repertoires in COVID-19 (TCRdb year 2020). Receptors were amplified or captured by the immunoSEQ multiplex PCR assay. The clones in this table, taken by TCRdb from immuneACCESS, are in-frame only. Not every clone is retained; where verified, under half of the shortfall comes from an unresolved V gene, and the cause of the rest is unknown. In this sample the table shows 85,000 to 100,000 clones, around 84% of which occur a single time. 15% to 20% of the sample is held by the ten biggest clonotypes. Sequenced material: peripheral blood. The receptors derive from a woman aged 60-75 years with acute or convalescent COVID-19.

The V call is TRBV11-3, the J call TRBJ2-3; TRBD2 matches 7 bases. Germline V gene data show CDR1 as SGHNT and CDR2 as YENEEA. V lost 5 bases to trimming and J lost 0 bases; unmatched junction nucleotides: 8. This CDR3 is 16 amino acids long. CDR3 nucleotides: TGTGCCAGCAGCCCTGCGGGGGACGATAGCACAGATACGCAGTATTTT. Translating gives CASSPAGDDSTDTQYF.

This chain uses TRBV6-5 with TRBJ2-2; 8 bases are a match to TRBD1. Germline V CDR1 and CDR2: MNHEY, SVGAGI. V lost 10 bases, J lost 4 bases, and 11 bases stayed unmatched. This CDR3 is built from 15 residues. DNA for the CDR3: TGTGCCACGACTAGAGGGACAGGACGCACCGGGGAGCTGTTTTTT. Its protein is CATTRGTGRTGELFF.

The rearrangement uses TRBV6-2 or TRBV6-3 and TRBJ2-7, with 15 bases fitting TRBD2. V gave up 2 bases and J gave up 4 bases; unmatched junction bases: 3. Germline V lookup: CDR1 MNHEY, CDR2 SVGEGT. CDR3 length: 16 amino acids. The CDR3 DNA follows: TGTGCCAGCAGTTACGGACTAGCGGGGGGGAAATACGAGCAGTACTTC. This translates into CASSYGLAGGKYEQYF.

The rearrangement uses TRBV15 and TRBJ1-2; maybe TRBD1 (5 bases). There are 14 residues in the CDR3. Germline assignment: CDR1 LNHNV and CDR2 YYDKDF (reference sequence). V lost 1 base and J 4 bases, leaving 10 bases between the germline ends. The CDR3 loop reads CATSRVGVGYGYTF. The CDR3 nucleotides are TGTGCCACCAGCAGAGTAGGGGTGGGCTATGGCTACACCTTC.

The CDR3 sequence is CASSPGLLYGYTF. The DNA of the CDR3 is TGCGCCAGCAGCCCAGGTCTCCTCTATGGCTACACCTTC. The rearrangement uses TRBV5-1 and TRBJ1-2, with D unresolved. Per germline, CDR1 SGHRS and CDR2 YFSETQ. V dropped 4 bases and J dropped 4 bases, with 11 bases sitting between them. There are 13 residues in the CDR3.

The chain couples TRBV5-1 to TRBJ2-1, with TRBD2 matching 8 bases. CDR1 is SGHRS and CDR2 is YFSETQ in the germline V gene. The V and J ends lost 2 bases and 8 bases, in that order; junction bases with no gene match: 6. The CDR3 sequence is 14 residues long. In DNA, the CDR3 is TGCGCCAGCAGCTTAAGTCTAGCGGGCGATGAGCAGTTCTTC. Amino acids: CASSLSLAGDEQFF.

The CDR3 DNA is TGTGCCAGCAGCCGAACCCCTACAGGGCTTGAAGCTTTCTTT. Encoded protein: CASSRTPTGLEAFF. The chain employs TRBV6-5 and TRBJ1-1; weak D call: TRBD1 (6 bases). Germline CDR1 reads MNHEY; CDR2 reads SVGAGI. V was shortened by 6 bases and J by 7 bases, with 18 bases between the two germline ends. This CDR3 contains 14 residues.

The V and J genes are TRBV6-6 and TRBJ1-4; D is unclear. The CDR3 is 14 residues long. Trimming stripped 5 bases from V and 5 bases from J, with 12 bases between. Germline V lookup: CDR1 MNHNY, CDR2 SVGAGI (reference sequence). The CDR3 is CASSEPSENEKLFF. CDR3 bases: TGTGCCAGCAGTGAGCCATCGGAGAATGAAAAACTGTTTTTT.

The chain is built from TRBV3-1 (or the pseudogene TRBV3-2) and TRBJ1-1; D gene unclear. This CDR3 is built from 14 residues. From germline, CDR1 is LGHDT and CDR2 YNNKEL (reference sequence). Deletions cut 3 bases from V and 1 base from J, with 9 bases between. The CDR3 nucleotides read TGTGCCAGCAGCCAGTCTTCAGGGAACACTGAAGCTTTCTTT. It translates to CASSQSSGNTEAFF.

The V and J genes are TRBV4-2 and TRBJ2-6, with 7 positions matching TRBD1. CDR1 LGHNA and CDR2 YNFKEQ come from the germline V gene. V shed 4 bases, J shed 0 bases, and the junction held 9 bases outside the gene matches. The CDR3 has 18 residues. The CDR3 sequence is CASSPAGGVLSGANVLTF. CDR3 sequence (DNA): TGTGCCAGCAGCCCAGCAGGGGGTGTACTCTCTGGGGCCAACGTCCTGACTTTC.

The chain employs TRBV4-1 and TRBJ1-3, with a possible D match to TRBD1 (5 bases). This CDR3 contains 14 residues. The V gene's germline CDR1 is MGHRA and CDR2 YSYEKL. The V gene lost 5 bases and the J gene lost 0 bases, with 8 bases spanning the gap. CDR3 sequence reads: CASSATVSGNTIYF. In DNA, the CDR3 is TGCGCCAGCAGCGCGACAGTCTCTGGAAACACCATATATTTT.

The chain uses TRBV4-1 and TRBJ2-5, with D hard to call. Between the trimmed V and J ends, which lost 4 bases and 2 bases, there was a span of 8 bases. Germline V lookup: CDR1 MGHRA, CDR2 YSYEKL. The CDR3 length is 13 residues. CDR3 in DNA: TGCGCCAGCAGCCCCCAGATACAAGAGACCCAGTACTTC. It encodes CASSPQIQETQYF.

This clone appeared a few times. This chain uses TRBV7-3 with TRBJ2-1; TRBD1 aligns across 11 bases. Germline loops: CDR1 SGHTA, CDR2 FQGTGA. CDR3 length equals 15 residues. V lost 5 bases, J lost 7 bases, and 7 bases stayed unmatched. The CDR3, as DNA: TGTGCCAGCAGCCGTCGGACAGGGGGCTTGAATGAGCAGTTCTTC. It specifies CASSRRTGGLNEQFF.

The chain combines TRBV19 with TRBJ1-1; 9 bases match TRBD1. V gave up 4 bases and J gave up 5 bases; unmatched junction bases: 5. The V gene's germline CDR1 is LNHDA and CDR2 SQIVND (reference sequence). The CDR3 loop spans 14 amino acids. The DNA of the CDR3 is TGTGCCAGTAGTAAGCGGGACAGGGAGACTGAAGCTTTCTTT. Translated: CASSKRDRETEAFF.

The chain has TRBV7-9 and TRBJ2-7; 8 nucleotides match TRBD1. The CDR3 is made up of 15 amino acids. Trimming at V came to 5 bases and at J to 4 bases, leaving 10 bases not matched to a gene. The germline V gene has CDR1 SEHNR and CDR2 FQNEAQ (reference sequence). The CDR3 here is CASSPGTGVKYEQYF. Written as DNA, the CDR3 is TGTGCCAGCAGCCCGGGGACAGGAGTAAAATACGAGCAGTACTTC.

The J gene is TRBJ1-1, the V gene TRBV18; D may be TRBD1 (5 bases). CDR1 is KGHSH, CDR2 LQKENI, per germline. The V and J ends lost 4 bases and 5 bases respectively, with 17 bases between them. The CDR3 runs 15 residues. CDR3 nucleotide sequence: TGTGCCAGCTCACTCCCTCTAGGGGTGGGGACTGAAGCTTTCTTT. Translated: CASSLPLGVGTEAFF.

This rearrangement joins TRBV15 to TRBJ1-1, with a weak D call TRBD1 (6 bases). V gave up 0 bases and J gave up 0 bases, with 11 bases separating them. Germline CDR1 is LNHNV and CDR2 is YYDKDF (reference sequence). The CDR3 covers 16 residues. The DNA for the CDR3 is TGTGCCACCAGCAGAGACGGGGGGGCATTGAACACTGAAGCTTTCTTT. As protein: CATSRDGGALNTEAFF.

The table lists this clone with a count of one. The chain combines TRBV28 with TRBJ1-2; 8 bases are a match to TRBD1. V shed 4 bases, J shed 2 bases, and the junction held 6 bases outside the gene matches. Germline V gene sequence: CDR1 MDHEN, CDR2 SYDVKM. This CDR3 comprises 15 residues. CDR3 loop: CASSYPGGANYGYTF. The CDR3 bases are TGTGCCAGCAGTTACCCAGGGGGCGCGAACTATGGCTACACCTTC.

The chain combines TRBV6-4 with TRBJ1-1, with 7 bases identical to TRBD1. CDR3 length equals 15 residues. Germline trimming cut 6 bases from V and 0 bases from J; bases unmatched to any gene: 7. Germline V gives CDR1 MRHNA, CDR2 SNTAGT. The CDR3 nucleotides read TGTGCCAGCAGACGGGACAGCATCATGAACACTGAAGCTTTCTTT. It is translated as CASRRDSIMNTEAFF.

The chain uses TRBV13 and TRBJ2-7; TRBD2 agrees at 7 bases. This CDR3 has 15 residues. Germline values: CDR1 PRHDT, CDR2 FYEKMQ (reference sequence). With 2 bases clipped from V and 3 bases from J, the junction kept 7 bases outside the gene matches. The CDR3 DNA sequence: TGTGCCAGCAGCTTATCGGGGGGTACGCTCTACGAGCAGTACTTC. Protein sequence: CASSLSGGTLYEQYF.

The chain recombines TRBV5-1 with TRBJ1-2; 11 bases fit TRBD1. The CDR3 extends over 13 amino acids. The junction had 4 bases not matched to a gene; V was cut back by 4 bases and J by 8 bases. The germline V gene has CDR1 SGHRS and CDR2 YFSETQ. The CDR3 spells CASSLRTGGGYTF. The CDR3 DNA sequence: TGCGCCAGCAGCCTTAGGACAGGGGGCGGCTACACCTTC. The entire variable domain, with the rest obtained from reference TRBV5-1 and TRBJ1-2, is as follows: KAGVTQTPRYLIKTRGQQVTLSCSPISGHRSVSWYQQTPGQGLQFLFEYFSETQRNKGNFPGRFSGRQFSNSRSEMNVSTLELGDSALYLCASSLRTGGGYTFGSGTRLTVV.

This clone has only a few counts. The chain links TRBV13 to TRBJ2-7; D is ambiguous. CDR1 is PRHDT and CDR2 is FYEKMQ in the germline V gene (reference sequence). Trimming took off 1 base at V and 2 bases at J, with 6 bases between the two ends. CDR3 length: 13 amino acids. Written as DNA, the CDR3 is TGTGCCAGCAGCTTAGCTTCTACCTACGAGCAGTACTTC. As protein: CASSLASTYEQYF. Looking up the rest from reference TRBV13 and TRBJ2-7 gives the full variable domain: AAGVIQSPRHLIKEKRETATLKCYPIPRHDTVYWYQQGPGQDPQFLISFYEKMQSDKGSIPDRFSAQQFSDYHSELNMSSLELGDSALYFCASSLASTYEQYFGPGTRLTVT.

CDR3 sequence: CASFKYRATNEKLFF. DNA for the CDR3: TGTGCCAGCTTTAAATACAGGGCAACTAATGAAAAACTGTTTTTT. V and J are TRBV28 and TRBJ1-4, with D tentatively TRBD1 (6 bases). The CDR3 is made up of 15 amino acids. Germline V gives CDR1 MDHEN, CDR2 SYDVKM. Trimming took off 8 bases at V and 0 bases at J, with 13 bases between the two ends.

The chain has TRBV25-1 and TRBJ2-5; 10 bases are a match to TRBD2. The germline CDR1 and CDR2 sequences are MGHDK and SYGVNS. With 2 bases clipped from V and 4 bases from J, the junction kept 4 bases outside the gene matches. The CDR3 consists of 15 residues. CDR3 amino acids: CASSEPSGGLETQYF. DNA of the CDR3: TGTGCCAGCAGTGAACCTAGCGGGGGTTTAGAGACCCAGTACTTC.

The rearrangement joins TRBV6-4 to TRBJ2-1; a possible D gene is TRBD2 (6 bases). Germline V gene sequence: CDR1 MRHNA, CDR2 SNTAGT. V was cut by 0 bases and J by 5 bases, with 8 bases left in between. The CDR3 consists of 14 residues. The CDR3 protein is CASSDSGGHNEQFF. The CDR3, as DNA: TGTGCCAGCAGTGACTCGGGGGGTCACAATGAGCAGTTCTTC.

The genes are TRBV4-2 and TRBJ2-2, with a tentative D call TRBD1 (5 bases). This CDR3 is 14 amino acids long. Trimming removed 0 bases at V and 7 bases at J, with 9 bases between. Germline-derived CDR1 and CDR2 are LGHNA and YNFKEQ. The CDR3 DNA is TGTGCCAGCAGCCAAGACAGGGCGGTCGGGGAGCTGTTTTTT. Its protein product is CASSQDRAVGELFF.